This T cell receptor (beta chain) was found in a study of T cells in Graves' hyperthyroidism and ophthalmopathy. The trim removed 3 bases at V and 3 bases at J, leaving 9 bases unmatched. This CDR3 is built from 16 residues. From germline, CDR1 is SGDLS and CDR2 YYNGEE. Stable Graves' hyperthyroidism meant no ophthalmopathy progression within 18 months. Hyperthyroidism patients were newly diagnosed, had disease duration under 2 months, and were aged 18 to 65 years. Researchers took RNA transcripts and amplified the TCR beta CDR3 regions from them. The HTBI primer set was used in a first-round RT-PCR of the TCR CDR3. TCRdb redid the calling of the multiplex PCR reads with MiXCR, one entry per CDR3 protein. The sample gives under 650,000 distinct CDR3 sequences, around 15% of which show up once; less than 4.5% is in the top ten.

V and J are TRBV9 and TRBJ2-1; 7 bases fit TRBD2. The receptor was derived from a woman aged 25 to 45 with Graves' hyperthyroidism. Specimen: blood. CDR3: CASSDNPSGSYNEQFF. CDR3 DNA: TGTGCCAGCAGCGACAACCCTAGCGGTAGCTACAATGAGCAGTTCTTC.